The rows below give T cell receptor beta chains drawn from one sample of a study of blood T cell repertoires in COVID-19. Using immunoSEQ multiplex PCR, the repertoire was profiled, and TCRdb retains in-frame clones only, with some absent. The profile shows approximately 300,000 clones, roughly 87% of them singletons. Sequencing was carried out using peripheral blood. These receptors came from a man between 18 and 29 years old with active or convalescent COVID-19. CDR3s include the opening cysteine and the closing phenylalanine or tryptophan. D genes are given only for firm matches. Some rows have no size entry. The others give once, few or many, or a class for an expanded clone.

TRBJ2-2 | TRBV11-3 | - | TRBD1 | CASSLDRGNPRNTGELFF | TGTGCCAGCAGCTTGGACAGGGGTAACCCACGGAACACCGGGGAGCTGTTTTTT
TRBJ2-3 | TRBV5-4 | - | TRBD2 | CASSLAGGLTDTQYF | TGTGCCAGCAGCTTGGCGGGAGGCCTCACAGATACGCAGTATTTT
TRBJ1-1 | TRBV6-5 | once | - | CASSYTYQGTEAFF | TGTGCCAGCAGTTACACCTATCAGGGTACTGAAGCTTTCTTT
TRBJ1-3 | TRBV18 | - | - | CASSPYPPTGSNTIYF | TGTGCCAGCTCACCGTACCCGCCCACAGGATCAAACACCATATATTTT
TRBJ2-3 | TRBV24-1 | - | - | CATSDPRSTDTQYF | TGTGCCACCAGTGACCCTAGAAGCACAGATACGCAGTATTTT
TRBJ1-6 | TRBV28 | - | - | CASRAGQVNSPLHF | TGTGCCAGCAGGGCGGGGCAGGTGAATTCACCCCTCCACTTT
TRBJ2-7 | TRBV19 | - | TRBD2 | CASSIGGRPNEQYF | TGTGCCAGTAGTATTGGCGGGAGACCCAACGAGCAGTACTTC
TRBJ2-4 | TRBV5-4 | once | TRBD1 | CASSLFLGQGRNIQYF | TGTGCCAGCAGCTTGTTCCTGGGACAGGGACGGAACATTCAGTACTTC
TRBJ1-6 | TRBV4-1 | few | TRBD1 | CASSQGTGGTPLHF | TGCGCCAGCAGCCAAGGGACAGGCGGGACACCCCTCCACTTT
TRBJ2-7 | TRBV5-1 | - | TRBD1 | CASSLGQGPYEQYF | TGCGCCAGCAGCTTGGGACAGGGCCCCTACGAGCAGTACTTC
TRBJ2-7 | TRBV6-2/TRBV6-3 | - | TRBD2 | CASSYSGLAGASYEQYF | TGTGCCAGCAGTTACTCGGGACTAGCGGGGGCCTCCTACGAGCAGTACTTC
TRBJ2-1 | TRBV10-3 | - | TRBD1 | CAISESGRGLSYNEQFF | TGTGCCATCAGTGAGTCTGGCAGGGGGCTCTCCTACAATGAGCAGTTCTTC
TRBJ1-1 | TRBV19 | - | - | CASTGWGPWNTEAFF | TGTGCCAGTACTGGGTGGGGGCCCTGGAACACTGAAGCTTTCTTT
TRBJ2-3 | TRBV7-9 | - | TRBD1 | CASSYTGEADTQYF | TGTGCCAGCAGCTATACAGGGGAAGCAGATACGCAGTATTTT
TRBJ1-1 | TRBV11-2 | few | TRBD1 | CASSTDRESTTEAFF | TGTGCCAGCAGCACGGACAGGGAGTCGACGACTGAAGCTTTCTTT
TRBJ1-5 | TRBV10-2 | few | - | CASSEQGYSNQPQHF | TGCGCCAGCAGTGAACAGGGTTATAGCAATCAGCCCCAGCATTTT
TRBJ2-5 | TRBV11-2 | few | - | CASSSPTSPNRAPQYF | TGTGCCAGCAGCTCACCCACGTCCCCGAACAGGGCGCCCCAGTACTTC
TRBJ2-7 | TRBV28 | - | - | CASSLPGYPNYEQYF | TGTGCCAGCAGTTTACCGGGTTACCCCAACTACGAGCAGTACTTC
TRBJ1-6 | TRBV5-1 | few | - | CASSLSGAHNSPLHF | TGCGCCAGCAGCTTGTCAGGGGCGCATAATTCACCCCTCCACTTT